Below, 19 T cell receptor beta chains from the same sample are listed, as sequenced in a study of T cells in Graves' hyperthyroidism and ophthalmopathy. TCR beta CDR3 regions were amplified from RNA. Carried out on the TCR CDR3, a first-round RT-PCR used the HTBI primer set. MiXCR was run by TCRdb on the multiplex PCR reads, yielding one entry per CDR3 protein. The sample carries under 400,000 distinct CDR3 sequences, 15% to 20% recorded once. The sample was blood. The receptors were sampled from a woman aged 40 to 49 with Graves' ophthalmopathy.

The chain uses TRBV5-1 and TRBJ2-6; D gene unclear. V was trimmed by 0 bases and J by 0 bases, leaving 10 bases between them. The CDR3 covers 17 residues. In germline, CDR1 is SGHRS, CDR2 YFSETQ. CDR3: CASSLVSGLSGANVLTF. Here the CDR3 DNA reads TGCGCCAGCAGCTTGGTTTCAGGCCTCTCTGGGGCCAACGTCCTGACTTTC.

This clonotype was counted ten times or more. A clone one base away is much larger, so this may be a read error. J is TRBJ1-5 and V is TRBV28; no definite D call. V gave up 6 bases and J gave up 6 bases, with 9 bases separating them. The CDR3 loop spans 12 amino acids. Germline lookup yields CDR1 MDHEN and CDR2 SYDVKM. DNA of the CDR3: TGTGCCAGCAGCTCGGGAGTTCAGCCCCAGCATTTT. As protein: CASSSGVQPQHF.

This clonotype was seen repeatedly, ten times or more. The chain has TRBV5-6 and TRBJ2-3; unclear D gene. CDR3 length: 11 amino acids. Trimming shortened V by 0 bases and J by 10 bases, and 6 bases separated the two germline ends. CDR1 and CDR2 from the germline V gene are SGHDT and YYEEEE. DNA for the CDR3: TGTGCCAGCAGCTTGGTTGGCGCGCAGTATTTT. Its protein product is CASSLVGAQYF.

This clonotype was seen ten or more times. This chain uses TRBV19 with TRBJ2-2; D is uncertain. The germline V and J ends were trimmed by 5 bases and 0 bases, with 10 bases remaining between them. Germline V gene sequence: CDR1 LNHDA, CDR2 SQIVND (reference sequence). The CDR3 is 15 residues long. CDR3 residues: CASSPRHTNTGELFF. The CDR3 DNA follows: TGTGCCAGTAGTCCTCGACATACGAACACCGGGGAGCTGTTTTTT.

The rearrangement uses TRBV20-1 and TRBJ1-1, with a tentative D call TRBD1 (5 bases). Trimming cost V 6 bases and J 5 bases, with 16 bases left between them. CDR1 and CDR2 from the germline V gene are DFQATT and SNEGSKA (reference sequence). The CDR3 runs 13 residues. The CDR3 nucleotides are TGCAGTGCCGAAAGGGGTCGGGGTACTGAAGCTTTCTTT. Its translation: CSAERGRGTEAFF.

The V gene is TRBV6-1, the J gene TRBJ2-5, with D perhaps TRBD1 (5 bases). Germline CDR1 is MNHNS and CDR2 is SASEGT. V was trimmed by 3 bases and J by 1 base, leaving 9 bases between them. The CDR3 loop spans 14 amino acids. The CDR3 DNA is TGTGCCAGCAGTGATAATAGGGGCCAAGAGACCCAGTACTTC. Amino acid sequence: CASSDNRGQETQYF.

The chain carries TRBV15 and TRBJ2-5, with 9 bases fitting TRBD1. This CDR3 has 15 amino acids. V lost 6 bases to trimming and J lost 4 bases; unmatched junction nucleotides: 9. Germline V gene lookup returns CDR1 LNHNV and CDR2 YYDKDF (reference sequence). The CDR3 loop is CATRNRGRSVETQYF. CDR3 nucleotide sequence: TGTGCCACCAGAAACAGGGGGCGCAGCGTAGAGACCCAGTACTTC. Complete variable domain (other parts from reference TRBV15 and TRBJ2-5): DAMVIQNPRYQVTQFGKPVTLSCSQTLNHNVMYWYQQKSSQAPKLLFHYYDKDFNNEADTPDNFQSRRPNTSFCFLDIRSPGLGDTAMYLCATRNRGRSVETQYFGPGTRLLVL.

This clonotype was counted at least ten times. This chain joins TRBV7-6 and TRBJ1-3, with no clear D. Germline CDR1 SGHVS, CDR2 FNYEAQ. The CDR3 loop spans 13 amino acids. V shed 5 bases and J shed 4 bases, with 9 bases lying between them. CDR3 sequence reads: CASSPIVGNTIYF. The DNA of the CDR3 is TGTGCCAGCAGCCCCATTGTCGGAAACACCATATATTTT.

This clonotype was counted ten times or more. The J gene is TRBJ2-4, the V gene TRBV7-9; D is possibly TRBD1 or TRBD2 (5 bases each). This CDR3 has 16 residues. The germline V and J ends were trimmed by 7 bases and 8 bases, with 24 bases remaining between them. Germline CDR1 is SEHNR and CDR2 is FQNEAQ (reference sequence). This chain's CDR3 is CASTTNRGRQSDIQYF. In DNA, the CDR3 is TGTGCCAGCACGACTAACCGGGGACGGCAATCGGACATTCAGTACTTC.

This chain links TRBV28 with TRBJ2-7, with 8 nucleotides matching TRBD2. The germline V gene encodes CDR1 MDHEN and CDR2 SYDVKM. J gave up 2 bases and V 8 bases, and 5 bases lay outside the gene matches. The CDR3 extends over 13 amino acids. The chain's CDR3 is CASCSGATYEQYF. The CDR3, as DNA: TGTGCCAGCTGTAGCGGGGCAACCTACGAGCAGTACTTC.

This clonotype was seen at least ten times. For the CDR3, the DNA is TGTGCCATAAGACCCGGGACAGGGGGCACCTCTGGGGCCAACGTCCTGACTTTC. This translates into CAIRPGTGGTSGANVLTF. The V call is TRBV10-3, the J call TRBJ2-6; 12 bases map to TRBD1. The CDR3 is 18 residues long. CDR1 and CDR2 from the germline V gene are ENHRY and SYGVKD. Trimming removed 9 bases from V and 0 bases from J; junction bases left unmatched: 9.

Many counts were recorded for this clonotype. The rearrangement links TRBV5-1 to TRBJ1-1, with 7 positions matching TRBD1. The CDR3 has 15 residues. CDR1 SGHRS and CDR2 YFSETQ come from the germline V gene. The V segment lost 4 bases and the J segment 0 bases; nucleotides outside the gene matches: 6. CDR3 DNA sequence: TGCGCCAGCAGCGGGACAGCTCAAATGAACACTGAAGCTTTCTTT. Its translation is CASSGTAQMNTEAFF.

This clonotype occurred many times. The J gene is TRBJ2-5, the V gene TRBV20-1; D ambiguous. Germline CDR1 is DFQATT and CDR2 is SNEGSKA (reference sequence). V shed 0 bases and J shed 5 bases, with 16 bases lying between them. This CDR3 contains 15 residues. For the CDR3, the DNA is TGCAGTGCTAGAGATTCGTTTAGCCCTATGGAGACCCAGTACTTC. This encodes CSARDSFSPMETQYF.

The chain links TRBV6-2 or TRBV6-3 to TRBJ1-6; 7 nucleotides match TRBD1. There are 15 residues in the CDR3. In germline, CDR1 is MNHEY, CDR2 SVGEGT. The ends lost 5 bases at V and 14 bases at J; junction bases unmatched: 15. The CDR3: CASSLGTVLWGALHF. DNA of the CDR3: TGTGCCAGCAGTCTCGGGACAGTCCTCTGGGGAGCCCTCCACTTT.

This clonotype was seen at least ten times. The rearrangement uses TRBV29-1 and TRBJ2-7, with D tentatively TRBD1 (6 bases). Germline V gives CDR1 SQVTM, CDR2 ANQGSEA. Trimming left V 5 bases short and J 2 bases short, with 13 bases between. The CDR3 is made up of 13 amino acids. The CDR3 bases are TGCAGCGTTAGGTCAGGGGCGGCCTACGAGCAGTACTTC. Its translation is CSVRSGAAYEQYF.

Many counts were recorded for this clonotype. The chain uses TRBV12-3 or TRBV12-4 and TRBJ1-2; TRBD1 matches 9 bases. The CDR3 contains 13 residues. Unmatched junction bases numbered 6, after V lost 6 bases and J lost 7 bases. CDR3 loop: CASRTGGASGYTF. CDR3 nucleotides: TGTGCCAGCAGAACAGGGGGCGCGAGTGGCTACACCTTC.

In its sample, this clonotype was seen many times. The chain's CDR3 is CASSFWGARDQPQHF. For the CDR3, the DNA is TGTGCCAGCAGTTTCTGGGGGGCAAGGGATCAGCCCCAGCATTTT. The chain links TRBV12-3 or TRBV12-4 to TRBJ1-5; D is possibly TRBD1 (6 bases). CDR3 length: 15 amino acids. V dropped 3 bases and J dropped 5 bases, with 14 bases sitting between them.

This clonotype has ten or more counts. V and J are TRBV6-1 and TRBJ2-5; 12 nucleotides match TRBD2. The CDR3 is made up of 16 amino acids. Trimming removed 5 bases from V and 4 bases from J; junction bases left unmatched: 8. In germline, CDR1 is MNHNS, CDR2 SASEGT. The CDR3 DNA is TGTGCCAGCAGTAGGACTAGCGGGAAGTTGATAGAGACCCAGTACTTC. Encoded protein: CASSRTSGKLIETQYF.

This clonotype came up many times. This chain joins TRBV12-3 or TRBV12-4 and TRBJ2-7; possibly TRBD1 for D (6 bases). This CDR3 has 14 amino acids. V was trimmed by 6 bases and J by 4 bases, leaving 16 bases between them. The CDR3 region is CASRPAGELYEQYF. CDR3 nucleotides: TGTGCCAGCAGGCCCGCAGGGGAACTATACGAGCAGTACTTC.